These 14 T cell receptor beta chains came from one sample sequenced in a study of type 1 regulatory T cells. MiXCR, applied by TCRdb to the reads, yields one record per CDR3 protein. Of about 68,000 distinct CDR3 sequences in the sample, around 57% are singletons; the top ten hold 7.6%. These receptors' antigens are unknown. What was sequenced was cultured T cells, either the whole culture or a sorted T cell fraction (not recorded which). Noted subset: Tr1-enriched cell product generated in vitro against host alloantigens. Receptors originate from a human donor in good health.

The CDR3 region has the DNA TGCAGTGCTAGCATCGATCCCGGGACTAGCGGGAGAGATGAGCAGTTCTTC. Protein: CSASIDPGTSGRDEQFF. The chain joins TRBV20-1 to TRBJ2-1; 14 nucleotides agree with TRBD2. This CDR3 is built from 17 residues. The trim removed 3 bases at V and 8 bases at J, leaving 12 bases unmatched. CDR1 and CDR2 (germline): DFQATT, SNEGSKA (reference sequence).

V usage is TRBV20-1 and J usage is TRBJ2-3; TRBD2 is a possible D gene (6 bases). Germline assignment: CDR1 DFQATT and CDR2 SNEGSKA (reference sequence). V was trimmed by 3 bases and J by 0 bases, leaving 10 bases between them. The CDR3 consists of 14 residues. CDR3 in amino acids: CSASWGVSTDTQYF. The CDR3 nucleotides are TGCAGTGCTAGTTGGGGGGTTAGCACAGATACGCAGTATTTT.

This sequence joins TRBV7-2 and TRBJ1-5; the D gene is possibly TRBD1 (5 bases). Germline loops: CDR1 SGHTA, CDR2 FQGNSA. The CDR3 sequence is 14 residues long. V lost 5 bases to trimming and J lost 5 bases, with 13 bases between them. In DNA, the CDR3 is TGTGCCAGCAGCCACCCAGGGTCCGATCAGCCCCAGCATTTT. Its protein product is CASSHPGSDQPQHF.

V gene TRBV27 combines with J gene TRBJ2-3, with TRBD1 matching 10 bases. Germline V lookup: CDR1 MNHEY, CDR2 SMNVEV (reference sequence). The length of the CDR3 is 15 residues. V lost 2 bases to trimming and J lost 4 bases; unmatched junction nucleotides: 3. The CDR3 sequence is CASSLETGGADTQYF. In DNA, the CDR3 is TGTGCCAGCAGTTTAGAGACAGGGGGCGCAGATACGCAGTATTTT.

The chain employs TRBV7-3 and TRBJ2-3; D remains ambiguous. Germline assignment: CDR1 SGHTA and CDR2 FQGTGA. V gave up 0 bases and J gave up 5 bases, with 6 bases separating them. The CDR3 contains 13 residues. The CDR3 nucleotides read TGTGCCAGCAGCTTAACCCTGATAGATACGCAGTATTTT. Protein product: CASSLTLIDTQYF.

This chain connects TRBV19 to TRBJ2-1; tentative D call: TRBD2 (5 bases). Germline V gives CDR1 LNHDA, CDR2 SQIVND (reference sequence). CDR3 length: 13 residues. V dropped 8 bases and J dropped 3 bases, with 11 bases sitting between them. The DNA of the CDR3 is TGTGCCAGTGAGAGCGGTAGCTACAATGAGCAGTTCTTC. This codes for CASESGSYNEQFF.

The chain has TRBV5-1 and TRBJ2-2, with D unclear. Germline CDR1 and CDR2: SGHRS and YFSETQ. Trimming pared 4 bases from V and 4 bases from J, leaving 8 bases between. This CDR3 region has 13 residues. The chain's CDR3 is CASSGTLTGELFF. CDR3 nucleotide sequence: TGCGCCAGCAGCGGCACACTCACCGGGGAGCTGTTTTTT. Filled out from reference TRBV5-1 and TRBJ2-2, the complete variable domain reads KAGVTQTPRYLIKTRGQQVTLSCSPISGHRSVSWYQQTPGQGLQFLFEYFSETQRNKGNFPGRFSGRQFSNSRSEMNVSTLELGDSALYLCASSGTLTGELFFGEGSRLTVL.

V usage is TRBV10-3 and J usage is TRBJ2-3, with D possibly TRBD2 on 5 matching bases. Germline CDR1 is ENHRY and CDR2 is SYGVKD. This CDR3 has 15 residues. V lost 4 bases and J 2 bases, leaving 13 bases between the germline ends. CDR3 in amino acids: CAISGVADYTDTQYF. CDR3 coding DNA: TGTGCCATCAGTGGGGTAGCTGACTACACAGATACGCAGTATTTT.

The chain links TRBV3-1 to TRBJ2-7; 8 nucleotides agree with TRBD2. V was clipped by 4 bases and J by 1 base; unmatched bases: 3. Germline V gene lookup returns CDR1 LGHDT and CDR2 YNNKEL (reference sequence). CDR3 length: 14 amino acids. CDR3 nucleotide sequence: TGTGCCAGCAGCCTAGGACTAGCTTCCTACGAGCAGTACTTC. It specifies CASSLGLASYEQYF.

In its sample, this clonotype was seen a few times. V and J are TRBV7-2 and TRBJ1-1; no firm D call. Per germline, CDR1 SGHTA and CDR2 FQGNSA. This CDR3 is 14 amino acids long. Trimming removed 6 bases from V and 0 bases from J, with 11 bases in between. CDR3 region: CASRYRAVNTEAFF. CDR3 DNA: TGTGCCAGCAGGTACAGAGCCGTGAACACTGAAGCTTTCTTT.

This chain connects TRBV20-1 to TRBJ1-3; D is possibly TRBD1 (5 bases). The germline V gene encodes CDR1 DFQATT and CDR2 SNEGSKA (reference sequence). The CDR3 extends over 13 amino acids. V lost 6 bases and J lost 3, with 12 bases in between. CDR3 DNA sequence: TGCAGTGCCGAGGCGGGGCGTGGAAACACCATATATTTT. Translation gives CSAEAGRGNTIYF.

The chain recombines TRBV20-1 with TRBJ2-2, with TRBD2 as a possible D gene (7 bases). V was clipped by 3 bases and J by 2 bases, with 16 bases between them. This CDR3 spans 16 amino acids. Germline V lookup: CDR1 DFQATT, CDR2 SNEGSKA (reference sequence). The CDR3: CSARRGSGTNTGELFF. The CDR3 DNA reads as TGCAGTGCTAGGAGGGGGAGCGGGACTAACACCGGGGAGCTGTTTTTT.

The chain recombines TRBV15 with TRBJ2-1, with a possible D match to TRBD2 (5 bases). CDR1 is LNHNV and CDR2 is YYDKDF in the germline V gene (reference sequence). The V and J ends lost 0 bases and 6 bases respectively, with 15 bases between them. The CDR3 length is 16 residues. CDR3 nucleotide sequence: TGTGCCACCAGCAGAGATCGGAGGACTGGGTGCAATGAGCAGTTCTTC. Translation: CATSRDRRTGCNEQFF.

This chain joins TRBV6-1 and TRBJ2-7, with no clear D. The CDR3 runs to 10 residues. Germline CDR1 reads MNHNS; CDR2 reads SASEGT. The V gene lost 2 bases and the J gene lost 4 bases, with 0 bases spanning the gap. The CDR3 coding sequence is TGTGCCAGCAGTGAATACGAGCAGTACTTC. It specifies CASSEYEQYF.